The 13 T cell receptor beta chains in this list originate from one sample, sequenced in a study of siplizumab effects on memory and regulatory T cells. Profiling relied on immunoSEQ multiplex PCR, and the TCRdb table lists in-frame clones only, not all of them. The profile covers 70,000 to 95,000 clones, with 70% to 90% appearing a single time and 15% taken by the ten largest. Source material: CD4+ T cells sorted from blood. The receptors shown here come from a human donor in good health.

This rearrangement joins TRBV10-3 to TRBJ2-7; D call uncertain. V was cut by 6 bases and J by 4 bases, with 10 bases left in between. This CDR3 has 12 amino acids. Germline V gives CDR1 ENHRY, CDR2 SYGVKD. CDR3 bases: TGTGCCATCAGCCATACAGAGTACGAGCAGTACTTC. Its translation is CAISHTEYEQYF.

V and J are TRBV7-6 and TRBJ2-7; 8 bases map to TRBD2. CDR1 and CDR2 from the germline V gene are SGHVS and FNYEAQ. This CDR3 comprises 15 residues. V was pared by 2 bases and J by 2 bases, with 5 bases of the junction left unmatched. The CDR3 spells CASSLSGSFPYEQYF. The CDR3 DNA reads TGTGCCAGCAGCTTAAGCGGGAGCTTCCCCTACGAGCAGTACTTC.

The chain couples TRBV7-8 to TRBJ2-7; 8 nucleotides line up with TRBD2. This CDR3 comprises 17 residues. Germline CDR1 and CDR2: SGHVS and FQNEAQ. V was clipped by 1 base and J by 6 bases; unmatched bases: 14. The DNA for the CDR3 is TGTGCCAGCAGCTTAGTCGGGCCGGCGGGAGGTACCCTCGAGCAGTACTTC. Its translation: CASSLVGPAGGTLEQYF. Drawing the rest from reference TRBV7-8 and TRBJ2-7, the complete variable domain is GAGVSQSPRYKVAKRGQDVALRCDPISGHVSLFWYQQALGQGPEFLTYFQNEAQLDKSGLPSDRFFAERPEGSVSTLKIQRTQQEDSAVYLCASSLVGPAGGTLEQYFGPGTRLTVT.

The chain recombines TRBV5-5 with TRBJ1-1; no reliable D call. Between the trimmed V and J ends, which lost 4 bases and 3 bases, there was a span of 16 bases. The CDR3 is 15 amino acids. The germline V gene has CDR1 SGHKS and CDR2 YYEKEE (reference sequence). CDR3 in amino acids: CASSSHYSFDTEAFF. The CDR3 nucleotides are TGTGCCAGCAGCAGCCACTACTCCTTTGACACTGAAGCTTTCTTT. Looking up the rest from reference TRBV5-5 and TRBJ1-1 gives the full variable domain: DAGVTQSPTHLIKTRGQQVTLRCSPISGHKSVSWYQQVLGQGPQFIFQYYEKEERGRGNFPDRFSARQFPNYSSELNVNALLLGDSALYLCASSSHYSFDTEAFFGQGTRLTVV.

V usage is TRBV5-1 and J usage is TRBJ1-1; 8 bases map to TRBD1. Germline values: CDR1 SGHRS, CDR2 YFSETQ. The junction had 1 base not matched to a gene; V was cut back by 2 bases and J by 1 base. The CDR3 spans 14 residues. The CDR3 loop reads CASSFGQGNTEAFF. The CDR3 coding sequence is TGCGCCAGCAGCTTTGGACAGGGGAACACTGAAGCTTTCTTT.

The chain uses TRBV7-8 and TRBJ2-1; weak D call: TRBD2 (5 bases). The germline V gene encodes CDR1 SGHVS and CDR2 FQNEAQ. The V gene lost 3 bases and the J gene lost 8 bases, with 11 bases spanning the gap. There are 13 residues in the CDR3. The CDR3 sequence: CASSFTRDYEQFF. CDR3 DNA sequence: TGTGCCAGCAGCTTCACTAGGGATTATGAGCAGTTCTTC.

The rearrangement links TRBV9 to TRBJ2-3, with no clear D. Germline V gives CDR1 SGDLS, CDR2 YYNGEE. This CDR3 has 14 amino acids. Trimming removed 4 bases from V and 1 base from J, with 10 bases in between. The CDR3, as DNA: TGTGCCAGCAGCCCTATGCCGGGCACAGATACGCAGTATTTT. Translated, it gives CASSPMPGTDTQYF.

The J gene is TRBJ2-5, the V gene TRBV7-2; the match to TRBD2 covers 8 bases. The CDR3 is 15 amino acids. Germline lookup yields CDR1 SGHTA and CDR2 FQGNSA. The V and J ends lost 1 base and 1 base, in that order; junction bases with no gene match: 2. This CDR3 is CASSLELAAQETQYF. DNA for the CDR3: TGTGCCAGCAGCTTAGAACTAGCGGCCCAAGAGACCCAGTACTTC.

The J gene is TRBJ2-1, the V gene TRBV19; D remains ambiguous. The CDR3 spans 17 residues. Germline CDR1 LNHDA, CDR2 SQIVND (reference sequence). Trimming took off 0 bases at V and 5 bases at J, with 17 bases between the two ends. Here the CDR3 DNA reads TGTGCCAGTAGTATAGATCTGAGGCCAAGTTTTGACAATGAGCAGTTCTTC. This gives the protein CASSIDLRPSFDNEQFF.

The rearrangement uses TRBV15 and TRBJ2-7; 8 bases are a match to TRBD1. The trim removed 0 bases at V and 4 bases at J, leaving 5 bases unmatched. The CDR3 loop spans 15 amino acids. Germline-derived CDR1 and CDR2 are LNHNV and YYDKDF (reference sequence). CDR3 region: CATSREVRGLYEQYF. As DNA, the CDR3 is TGTGCCACCAGCAGAGAAGTCAGGGGGCTATACGAGCAGTACTTC. Using reference TRBV15 and TRBJ2-7 for the parts outside the CDR3, the full variable domain is DAMVIQNPRYQVTQFGKPVTLSCSQTLNHNVMYWYQQKSSQAPKLLFHYYDKDFNNEADTPDNFQSRRPNTSFCFLDIRSPGLGDTAMYLCATSREVRGLYEQYFGPGTRLTVT.

This clone was found once. For the CDR3, the DNA is TGTGCCAGCAGCCCACGAGGTGGGACGGCCACCTACGAGCAGTACTTC. This encodes CASSPRGGTATYEQYF. The V gene is TRBV5-4, the J gene TRBJ2-7; D may match TRBD1 or TRBD2 (5 bases each). The CDR3 spans 16 residues. Trimming cost V 4 bases and J 2 bases, with 19 bases left between them. CDR1 SGHNT and CDR2 YYREEE come from the germline V gene (reference sequence).

The V and J genes are TRBV18 and TRBJ1-1; no reliable D call. Trimming took 5 bases from V and 1 from J, leaving 11 bases between them. CDR3 length equals 14 residues. Germline-derived CDR1 and CDR2 are KGHSH and LQKENI. CDR3 residues: CASSETVANTEAFF. The CDR3 nucleotides read TGTGCCAGCTCAGAGACGGTGGCGAACACTGAAGCTTTCTTT.

The DNA for the CDR3 is TGCGCCAGCAGCCTAAGGGCGGGCTCTCAAGAGACCCAGTACTTC. It encodes CASSLRAGSQETQYF. The V gene is TRBV5-1, the J gene TRBJ2-5; possible D gene TRBD2, 5 bases. Germline CDR1 reads SGHRS; CDR2 reads YFSETQ. Trimming stripped 4 bases from V and 2 bases from J, with 15 bases between. The CDR3 runs 15 residues.